This T cell receptor (beta chain) is from a study of Graves' ophthalmopathy and Graves' hyperthyroidism (dated by TCRdb to 2016 to 2018). For the study in its entirety: Peripheral blood was collected before any treatment was given, at the time of initial diagnosis. Following sample collection, hyperthyroidism patients were given methimazole at a starting dose of 30 mg daily, and ophthalmopathy patients were given high-dose intravenous methylprednisolone. In total, some 130 blood samples were TCR-sequenced: around 42 ophthalmopathy, some 75 hyperthyroidism and some 17 hyperthyroidism-to-ophthalmopathy patients. An independent validation cohort comprised 18 hyperthyroidism patients and around 16 patients who later progressed from hyperthyroidism to ophthalmopathy. To explore V-J signatures distinguishing ophthalmopathy from hyperthyroidism, a discovery set of 100 or so patients (roughly 45 ophthalmopathy, 55 to 60 stable hyperthyroidism) was enrolled. In roughly 6 hyperthyroidism patients, T-cell repertoires of thyroid tissue and blood were compared. TCR beta repertoire signatures were used to distinguish Graves' ophthalmopathy from Graves' hyperthyroidism and to predict progression to ophthalmopathy. For training and testing, the 110 or so patients in the discovery cohort were randomly divided in a 7:3 ratio.

About this clonotype itself: What antigen it recognizes has not been identified. The record has no base qualities; no much larger clone is one base away.

The paper as a whole reports these results and caveats: In validation, the model predicted ophthalmopathy progression with roughly 68% sensitivity and approximately 72% specificity; some 13 predicted patients were CT-confirmed with GO in a median of 6.5 months. Most expanded thyroid clonotypes with a frequency above 0.001 also appeared in blood, which suggests that blood repertoires may reflect the immune response in the thyroid. Ophthalmopathy was separated from stable hyperthyroidism by the 13-signature model with 87.88% sensitivity and 81% to 84% specificity in cross-validation and with 80%/75% in the test set. Sample size was not statistically predetermined, and group allocation was not concealed from the investigators.

Stable hyperthyroidism was defined as no progression to ophthalmopathy within 18 months of follow-up. Patients with hyperthyroidism were aged 18 to 65 years, had been newly diagnosed, and had a disease duration of less than 2 months. Anyone with other autoimmune diseases, uncontrolled infections, pregnancy or lactation was excluded from the study. Diagnosis relied on clinical symptoms, serum thyroxine, TRAb, thyroid ultrasound and orbital computed tomography. Using Ficoll-Paque density gradient centrifugation, PBMCs were isolated from less than 13 ml of fresh peripheral blood. Total RNA was extracted using Trizol reagent, and RNA quality was checked on an Agilent 2100 Bioanalyzer. V is shortened by 9 bases, J by 2 bases, and the region joining them spans 17 bases. The CDR3 spans 15 residues, from the cysteine through the phenylalanine. CDR3 DNA is the only sequence kept; it has 45 bases, read in frame from the first base. In the germline V gene, CDR1 corresponds to MDHEN and CDR2 to SYDVKM.

For repertoire sequencing, the TCR beta CDR3 regions were amplified from RNA transcripts. A first-round RT-PCR used HTBI primers with the Qiagen OneStep RT-PCR kit, followed by a second-round multiplex PCR, size selection and purification. Libraries were sequenced paired-end with 100 bp reads on an Illumina HiSeq2000. In the source study's methods: SOAPnuke was used for read processing, and reads with adapters, uncalled bases, a mean Phred below 15, or no exact constant-primer or identifier match were discarded. COPE v1.2.5 was used to merge the high-quality paired reads. Unique nucleotide sequences were defined as clonotypes and aligned to IMGT TRB V, D and J references using MiTCR v1.1. Analysis was restricted to V-J combinations with a frequency above 0.0001, which covered 99.2% of repertoires. For each V-J combination, a TCR clonal expansion and chaos score was defined as the ratio of F50 clonal expansion to chaos observed in the TCRdist matrix. Welch's t-statistics and random forest were used to reduce features to more than ten V-J combinations, which were fed into a naive Bayes classifier. The Morisita-Horn index was used to measure how similar the thyroid and blood repertoires were. TCRdb reprocessing: public reads trimmed at Q25 with fastp, clones called with MiXCR, in-frame beta chains kept. Rows are combined by CDR3 protein, so each entry shows the most common genes and DNA. These V and J calls originate from TCRdb's pipeline instead of the authors' own analysis. Present in this sample are about 620,000 distinct CDR3 sequences, roughly 20% of which were seen just once. About 6.6% of the sample goes to the ten largest clones.

The TCR originated in a woman under 30 with stable Graves' hyperthyroidism. Some clones in this sample may be carry-over from other donors' samples. Donor details come from another sample of the same person, matched by shared clones. Sequencing used peripheral blood. Recombination linked TRBV28 to TRBJ1-5; the best D guess is TRBD1, with 5 bases matching. The nucleotide sequence reads TGTGCCAGGCCCAGGCCAGGGCCGCGCAATCAGCCCCAGCATTTT. It translates to CARPRPGPRNQPQHF.